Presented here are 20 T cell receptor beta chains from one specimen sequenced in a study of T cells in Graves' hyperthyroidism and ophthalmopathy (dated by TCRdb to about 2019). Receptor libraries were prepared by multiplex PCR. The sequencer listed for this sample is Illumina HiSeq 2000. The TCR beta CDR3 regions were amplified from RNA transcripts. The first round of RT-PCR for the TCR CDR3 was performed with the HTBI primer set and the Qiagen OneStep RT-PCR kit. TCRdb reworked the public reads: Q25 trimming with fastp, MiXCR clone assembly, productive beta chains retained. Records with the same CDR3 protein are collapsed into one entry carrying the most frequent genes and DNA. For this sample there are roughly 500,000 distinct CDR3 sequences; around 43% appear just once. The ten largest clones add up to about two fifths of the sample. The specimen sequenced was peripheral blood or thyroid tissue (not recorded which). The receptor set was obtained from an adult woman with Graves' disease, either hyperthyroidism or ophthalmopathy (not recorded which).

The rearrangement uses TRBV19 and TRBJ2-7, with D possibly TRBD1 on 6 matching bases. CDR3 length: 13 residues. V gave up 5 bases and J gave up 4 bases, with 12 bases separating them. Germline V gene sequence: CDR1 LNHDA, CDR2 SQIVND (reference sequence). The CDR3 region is CASSPRDTYEQYF. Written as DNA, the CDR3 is TGTGCCAGTAGTCCCCGGGACACTTACGAGCAGTACTTC.

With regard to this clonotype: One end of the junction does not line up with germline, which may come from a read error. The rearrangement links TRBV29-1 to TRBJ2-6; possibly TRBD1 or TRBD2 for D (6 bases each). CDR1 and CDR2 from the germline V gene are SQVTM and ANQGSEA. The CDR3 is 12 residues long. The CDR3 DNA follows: TGCAGCGGCCAGGAGGGGGTCAACGTCCTGACTTTC. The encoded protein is CSGQEGVNVLTF.

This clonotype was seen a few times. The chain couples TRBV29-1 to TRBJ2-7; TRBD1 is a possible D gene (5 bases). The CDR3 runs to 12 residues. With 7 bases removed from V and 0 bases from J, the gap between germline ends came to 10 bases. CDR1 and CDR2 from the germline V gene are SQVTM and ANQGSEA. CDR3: CSGQSSSYEQYF. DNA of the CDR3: TGCAGCGGACAGAGCAGCTCCTACGAGCAGTACTTC.

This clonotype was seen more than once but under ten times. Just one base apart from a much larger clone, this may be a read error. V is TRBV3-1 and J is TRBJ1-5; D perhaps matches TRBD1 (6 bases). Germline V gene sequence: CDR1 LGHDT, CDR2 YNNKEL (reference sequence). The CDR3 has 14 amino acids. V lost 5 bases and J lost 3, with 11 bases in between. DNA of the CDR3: TGTGCCAGCAGCTACGGACAGTCCAATCAGCCCCAGCATTTT. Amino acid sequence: CASSYGQSNQPQHF.

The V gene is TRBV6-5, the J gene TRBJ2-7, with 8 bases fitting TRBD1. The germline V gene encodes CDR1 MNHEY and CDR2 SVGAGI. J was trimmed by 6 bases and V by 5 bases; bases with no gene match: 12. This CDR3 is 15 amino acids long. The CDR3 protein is CASSTLRTGPSEQYF. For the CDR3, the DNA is TGTGCCAGCAGTACCTTACGGACAGGGCCGTCCGAGCAGTACTTC.

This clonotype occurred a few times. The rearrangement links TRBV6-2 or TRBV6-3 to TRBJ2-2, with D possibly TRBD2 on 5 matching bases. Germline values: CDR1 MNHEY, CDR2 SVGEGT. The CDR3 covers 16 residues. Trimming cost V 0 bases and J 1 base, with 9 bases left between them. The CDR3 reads CASSYSRAVNTGELFF. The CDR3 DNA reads TGTGCCAGCAGTTACTCGAGAGCGGTGAACACCGGGGAGCTGTTTTTT.

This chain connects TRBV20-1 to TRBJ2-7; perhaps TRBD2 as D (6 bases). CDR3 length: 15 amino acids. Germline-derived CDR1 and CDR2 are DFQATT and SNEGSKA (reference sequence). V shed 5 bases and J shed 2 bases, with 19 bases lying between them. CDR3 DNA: TGCAGTGCTCCTTCCCGAGGTAGCGGAACCTACGAGCAGTACTTC. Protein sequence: CSAPSRGSGTYEQYF.

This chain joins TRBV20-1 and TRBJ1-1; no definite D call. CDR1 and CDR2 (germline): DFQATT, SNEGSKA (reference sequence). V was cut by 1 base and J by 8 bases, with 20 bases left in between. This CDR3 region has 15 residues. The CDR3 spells CSARGSGRAAREAFF. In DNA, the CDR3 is TGCAGTGCTAGAGGTAGCGGGAGGGCCGCACGAGAAGCTTTCTTT.

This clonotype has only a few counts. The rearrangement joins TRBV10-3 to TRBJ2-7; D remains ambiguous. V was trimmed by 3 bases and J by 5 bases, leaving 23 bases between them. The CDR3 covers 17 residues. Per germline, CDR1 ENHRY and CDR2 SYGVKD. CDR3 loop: CAISDPRVSRRFNEQYF. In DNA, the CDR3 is TGTGCCATCAGTGATCCCCGGGTGAGTCGTCGGTTCAACGAGCAGTACTTC.

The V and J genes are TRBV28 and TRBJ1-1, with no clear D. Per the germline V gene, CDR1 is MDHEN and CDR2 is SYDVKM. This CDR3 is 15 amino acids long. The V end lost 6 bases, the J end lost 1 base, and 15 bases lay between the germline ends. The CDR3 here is CASSRLEHPNTEAFF. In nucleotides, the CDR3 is TGTGCCAGCAGCCGCTTGGAACACCCGAACACTGAAGCTTTCTTT. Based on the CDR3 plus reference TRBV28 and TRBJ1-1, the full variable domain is DVKVTQSSRYLVKRTGEKVFLECVQDMDHENMFWYRQDPGLGLRLIYFSYDVKMKEKGDIPEGYSVSREKKERFSLILESASTNQTSMYLCASSRLEHPNTEAFFGQGTRLTVV.

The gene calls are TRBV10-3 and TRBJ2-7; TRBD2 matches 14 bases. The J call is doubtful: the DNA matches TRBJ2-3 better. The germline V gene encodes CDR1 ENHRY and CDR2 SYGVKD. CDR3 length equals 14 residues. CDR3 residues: CAIREGLAGASQYF. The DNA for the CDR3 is TGTGCCATCAGGGAGGGACTAGCGGGAGCCTCGCAGTATTTT.

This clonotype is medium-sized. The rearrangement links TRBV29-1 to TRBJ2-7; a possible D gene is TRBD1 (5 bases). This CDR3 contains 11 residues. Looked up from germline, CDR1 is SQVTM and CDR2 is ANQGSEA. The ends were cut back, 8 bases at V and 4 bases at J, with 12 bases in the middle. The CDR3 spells CSTGVGYEQYF. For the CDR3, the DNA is TGCAGCACAGGCGTGGGTTACGAGCAGTACTTC.

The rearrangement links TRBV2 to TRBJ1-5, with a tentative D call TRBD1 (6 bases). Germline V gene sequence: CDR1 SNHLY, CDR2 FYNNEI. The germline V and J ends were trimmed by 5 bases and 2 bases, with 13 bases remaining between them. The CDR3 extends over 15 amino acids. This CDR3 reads CASSIREGGNQPQHF. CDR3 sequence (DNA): TGTGCCAGCAGTATCAGGGAGGGGGGCAATCAGCCCCAGCATTTT.

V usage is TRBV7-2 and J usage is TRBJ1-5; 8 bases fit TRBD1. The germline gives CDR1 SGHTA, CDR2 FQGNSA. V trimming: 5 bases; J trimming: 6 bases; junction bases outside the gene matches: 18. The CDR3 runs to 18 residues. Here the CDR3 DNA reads TGTGCCAGCAGCCCCTGGACAGGGACGGGGGGTAGGAGTCAGCCCCAGCATTTT. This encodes CASSPWTGTGGRSQPQHF.

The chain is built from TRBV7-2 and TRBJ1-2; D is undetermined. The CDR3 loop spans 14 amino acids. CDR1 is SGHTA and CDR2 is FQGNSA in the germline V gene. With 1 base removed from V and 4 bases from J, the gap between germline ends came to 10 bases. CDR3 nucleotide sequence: TGTGCCAGCAGCTTAGATACGACAACCTATGGCTACACCTTC. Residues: CASSLDTTTYGYTF.

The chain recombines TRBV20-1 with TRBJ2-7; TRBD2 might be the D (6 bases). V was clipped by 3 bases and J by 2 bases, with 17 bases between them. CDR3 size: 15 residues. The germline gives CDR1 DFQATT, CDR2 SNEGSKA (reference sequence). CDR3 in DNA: TGCAGTGCTAGGAACCTAGCGATTACGACCTACGAGCAGTACTTC. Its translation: CSARNLAITTYEQYF.

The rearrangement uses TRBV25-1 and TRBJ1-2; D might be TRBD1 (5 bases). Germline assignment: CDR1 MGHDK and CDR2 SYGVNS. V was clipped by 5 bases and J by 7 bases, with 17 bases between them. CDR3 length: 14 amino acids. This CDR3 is CASSPGGRETGYTF. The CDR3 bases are TGTGCCAGCAGTCCTGGGGGAAGAGAAACTGGCTACACCTTC.

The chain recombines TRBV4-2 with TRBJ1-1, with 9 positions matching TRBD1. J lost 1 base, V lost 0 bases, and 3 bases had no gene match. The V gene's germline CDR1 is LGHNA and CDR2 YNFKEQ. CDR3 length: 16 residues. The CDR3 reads CASSQDLGQGNTEAFF. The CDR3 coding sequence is TGTGCCAGCAGCCAAGATTTGGGACAGGGGAACACTGAAGCTTTCTTT.

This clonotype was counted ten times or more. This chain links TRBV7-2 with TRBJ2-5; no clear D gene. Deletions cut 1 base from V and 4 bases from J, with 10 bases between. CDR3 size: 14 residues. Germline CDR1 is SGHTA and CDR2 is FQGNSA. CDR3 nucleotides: TGTGCCAGCAGCTTAGGGGGAAGGATAGAGACCCAGTACTTC. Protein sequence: CASSLGGRIETQYF.

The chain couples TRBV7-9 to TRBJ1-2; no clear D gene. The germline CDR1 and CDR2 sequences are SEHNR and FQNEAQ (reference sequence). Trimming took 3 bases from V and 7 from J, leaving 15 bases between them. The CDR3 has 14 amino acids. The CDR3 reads CASSFPGTAAGYTF. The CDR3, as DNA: TGTGCCAGCAGCTTTCCCGGAACAGCCGCTGGCTACACCTTC.